The next 2 T cell receptor beta chains were all read from a single sample in a study of blood T cell repertoires in COVID-19. Assay used: immunoSEQ multiplex PCR; TCRdb lists only in-frame clones, some missing. Among 200,000 or so clones listed, 80% were seen once. Sequenced input: PBMCs or T cells enriched from blood (not recorded which). These receptors were collected from a woman in her forties with acute COVID-19.

V usage is TRBV23-1 and J usage is TRBJ2-7; 8 nucleotides line up with TRBD1. TRBV23-1 is sorted into the ORF group, with uncertain function. The CDR3 loop spans 14 amino acids. Losses at the gene ends were 6 bases for V and 0 bases for J; bases not matched to a gene: 4. DNA of the CDR3: TGCGCCAGCAGGCCGGGACAGGCCTCCTACGAGCAGTACTTC. Its protein product is CASRPGQASYEQYF.

V is TRBV9 and J is TRBJ2-3; 8 bases line up with TRBD2. Trimming removed 3 bases from V and 2 bases from J; junction bases left unmatched: 8. The CDR3 contains 16 residues. Germline-derived CDR1 and CDR2 are SGDLS and YYNGEE. The CDR3 region is CASSEGGGYYTDTQYF. DNA of the CDR3: TGTGCCAGCAGCGAGGGCGGGGGGTACTACACAGATACGCAGTATTTT.